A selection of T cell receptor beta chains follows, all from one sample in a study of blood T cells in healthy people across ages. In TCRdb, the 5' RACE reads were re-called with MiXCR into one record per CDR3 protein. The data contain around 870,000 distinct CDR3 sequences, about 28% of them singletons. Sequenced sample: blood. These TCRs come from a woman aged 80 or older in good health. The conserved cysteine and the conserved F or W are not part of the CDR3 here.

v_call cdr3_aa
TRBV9 ASRRQDGNYGYT
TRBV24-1 ATNRIKYEQY
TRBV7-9 ASSLFAGIGETQY
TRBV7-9 ASSLGASKNIQY
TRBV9 ASSVGAEPTYEQY
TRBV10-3 AISDGQGDTEAF
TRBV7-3 ASSPGGLGVNEQF
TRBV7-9 ASSLFPGLPNYGYT
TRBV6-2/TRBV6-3 ASSPRDRPNIQY
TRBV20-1 STSQGGETQY
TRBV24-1 ATSDHTGNQPQH
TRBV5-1 ASSLAPDSSYEQY
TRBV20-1 SARKSPDSNQPQH
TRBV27 ASSLQAGGADTQY
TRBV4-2 ASRPGQGASLDIQY
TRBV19 ASSIGHRSTDTQY
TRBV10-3 AISDSWASDTEAF
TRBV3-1 ASSPEGANTEAF
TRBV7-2 ASSFPGQVTEQY
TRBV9 ASSVEWGADTQY
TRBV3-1 ATEGIGNEQF
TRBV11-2 ASSRRGRSPLH
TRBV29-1 SGGQVGGEQY
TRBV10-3 AISRDQETQY
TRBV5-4 ASSSRDRGNNEQF
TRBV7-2 ASRLRDQGSYEQY
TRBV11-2 ASSLVIAVGSYNEQF
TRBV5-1 ASSLGVTNTGELF
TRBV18 ASSPPGRPSSGNTIY
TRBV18 ASSPGLAGVEEY
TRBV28 ARSLQTGANYGYT
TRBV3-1 ASSQGLAAQF
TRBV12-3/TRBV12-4 ASSSSQFHSYNEQY
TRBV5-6 ASGLRGRGYEQY